These 2 T cell receptor beta chains came from one sample sequenced in a study of T-cell reconstitution after alpha-beta-depleted transplantation in children. Using unique molecular identifiers, the investigators prepared the TCRbeta library. TCRdb recomputed calls from the PCR reads with MiXCR, one row per CDR3 protein. This sample yields around 600,000 distinct CDR3 sequences, of which 23% are seen a single time; roughly an eighth belongs to the top ten. The sample in question was PBMCs, mostly from graft donor cells, obtained 360 days after TCRalphabeta/CD19-depleted stem cell transplant. Receptors were obtained from a boy less than two years old who had a stem cell transplant for acute myeloid leukemia, so the T cells may come from the graft donor.

This clonotype showed up many times. V is TRBV29-1 and J is TRBJ1-1, with D perhaps matching TRBD1 (5 bases). The ends were cut back, 6 bases at V and 5 bases at J, with 19 bases in the middle. The germline gives CDR1 SQVTM, CDR2 ANQGSEA. This CDR3 is 14 amino acids long. The CDR3 reads CSVLGVMEGTEAFF. DNA of the CDR3: TGCAGCGTCCTGGGGGTTATGGAGGGGACTGAAGCTTTCTTT.

A few counts support this clonotype. The J gene is TRBJ2-7, the V gene TRBV5-6, with D perhaps TRBD1 or TRBD2 (5 bases each). The germline V and J ends were trimmed by 0 bases and 12 bases, with 13 bases remaining between them. The CDR3 is made up of 12 amino acids. The germline V gene has CDR1 SGHDT and CDR2 YYEEEE. CDR3 amino acids: CASSLGEGHLYF. In DNA form, the CDR3 reads TGTGCCAGCAGCTTGGGAGAGGGGCACCTGTACTTC.